This section outlines one T cell receptor beta chain sequence together with its context. Antigen unknown. Primers for the PCR totalled 60 Vbeta and 13 Jbeta. Method: immunoSEQ multiplex PCR; TCRdb's copy keeps in-frame clones and lacks some. The table includes some 90,000 clones, 70% to 85% detected once. This entry is derived from a study of cytomegalovirus exposure and HLA in healthy donors. Study-wide results and caveats: Donor immune exposure was known only as CMV serostatus. In a later analysis, an Asian-associated ancestry cluster reportedly showed fewer N-insertions than the roughly 700-donor mean. Of the V segments, some could not be distinguished, including TRBV6-2 and TRBV6-3, and were excluded.

Trimming removed 0 bases at V and 6 bases at J, with 9 bases between. CDR1 and CDR2 (germline): MNHEY, SVGAGI. The CDR3 covers 14 residues. Sequenced sample: PBMCs. This chain joins TRBV6-5 and TRBJ2-1, with D possibly being TRBD1 (5 bases). The sequence came from a man aged 55 to 69 in good health and CMV-seronegative. The CDR3 DNA is TGTGCCAGCAGTTACTCGACAGATCCCAATGAGCAGTTCTTC. This sequence encodes CASSYSTDPNEQFF.